This TCR beta chain derives from a study of blood T cell repertoires in COVID-19. For the study at large: Samples came from the United States, Italy and Spain, spanning acute and convalescent COVID-19.

CDR3 length: 15 amino acids. Germline loops: CDR1 LNHDA, CDR2 SQIVND (reference sequence). J was trimmed by 4 bases and V by 1 base; bases with no gene match: 2. In the study's own analysis: Amplification of reference gene primers provided the estimated nucleated cell counts. TCRdb keeps only in-frame clones here, not all; method: immunoSEQ multiplex PCR. The D gene and trimming were derived from the DNA, and the V and J assignments and clone size from that table. The sample includes around 300,000 clones, more than 80% seen only once; the top ten take less than 2.5%. The source material was PBMCs or T cells enriched from blood (not recorded which). This sequence was found in a woman in her late teens or twenties who had recovered from COVID-19. The chain is built from TRBV19 and TRBJ1-1, with TRBD1 matching 11 bases. CDR3 in amino acids: CASSIVGTGGTEAFF. Here the CDR3 DNA reads TGTGCCAGTAGTATAGTCGGGACAGGGGGCACTGAAGCTTTCTTT. Supplemented by reference TRBV19 and TRBJ1-1, the full variable domain reads DGGITQSPKYLFRKEGQNVTLSCEQNLNHDAMYWYRQDPGQGLRLIYYSQIVNDFQKGDIAEGYSVSREKKESFPLTVTSAQKNPTAFYLCASSIVGTGGTEAFFGQGTRLTVV.